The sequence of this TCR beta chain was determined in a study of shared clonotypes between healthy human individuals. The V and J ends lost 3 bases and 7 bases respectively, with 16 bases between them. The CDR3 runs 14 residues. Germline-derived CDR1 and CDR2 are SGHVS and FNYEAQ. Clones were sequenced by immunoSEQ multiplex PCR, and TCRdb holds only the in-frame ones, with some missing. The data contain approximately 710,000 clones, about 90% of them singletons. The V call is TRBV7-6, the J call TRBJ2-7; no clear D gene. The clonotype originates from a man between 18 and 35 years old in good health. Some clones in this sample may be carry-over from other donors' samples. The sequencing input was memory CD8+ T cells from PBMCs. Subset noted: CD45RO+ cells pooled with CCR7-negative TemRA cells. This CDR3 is CASSFGDTYPEQYF. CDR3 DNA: TGTGCCAGCAGCTTTGGCGATACATACCCAGAGCAGTACTTC.